This TCR beta chain was found in a study of lymphopenia after photon versus proton radiotherapy. Study findings and constraints: Proton therapy kept repertoires fairly stable, unlike photons, which gained effector/memory cells.

Repertoires were generated with immunoSEQ multiplex PCR, while TCRdb's copy carries only in-frame clones and drops some. The profile shows 160,000 or so clones, 70% to 90% of them singletons. Notes on this clone: Its cognate antigen is unknown.

CDR1 is SGHDT and CDR2 is YYEEEE in the germline V gene. V was clipped by 0 bases and J by 5 bases; unmatched bases: 3. The CDR3 spans 14 residues. This receptor was obtained from a man aged 50-60 years with gastric cancer. Specimen: peripheral blood, collected from a patient treated with photon-based radiotherapy. The genes are TRBV5-6 and TRBJ2-7; 9 bases fit TRBD2. Written as DNA, the CDR3 is TGTGCCAGCAGCTTGGGCGGGAGGGCCAACGAGCAGTACTTC. Protein sequence: CASSLGGRANEQYF.